The present entry profiles one TCR beta chain with its context. No cognate antigen has been identified for it. Given the absence of the conserved phenylalanine or tryptophan at the CDR3 end, a read error is likely. TCRbeta-specific cDNA was reverse-transcribed from roughly 500 ng total RNA using a constant-region primer and ProtoScript II reverse transcriptase. TCRbeta libraries were built with three nested multiplex PCR rounds, a slightly modified ARM-PCR procedure. A final 25-cycle PCR with Deep VentR polymerase added sample barcodes and Illumina adapters. Before sequencing, amplicons between 200 and 500 bp were purified from gel using a QIAquick gel extraction kit. An Illumina HiSeq 2500 was used to sequence the TCRbeta amplicons with 250-bp paired-end reads. On the authors' methods: Reads were quality-trimmed with Trimmomatic v0.33, and paired reads were merged with FLASH v1.2.11 to recover full CDR3 sequences. V, D and J germline segments were assigned to the rearranged TCRbeta sequences by MiGEC v1.2.1b. Clonotype statistics and Shannon-Wiener diversity indices were computed with VDJtools v1.0.0. Except for diversity analysis, only each sample's 250 most abundant clonotypes were used in subsequent analyses to reduce sampling bias. TCRdb reprocessing: public reads trimmed at Q25 with fastp, clones called with MiXCR, in-frame beta chains kept. Identical CDR3 proteins give one entry, which carries the most common genes and DNA. The V and J calls come from TCRdb's annotation, not from the publication. The sample table holds about 30,000 distinct CDR3 sequences, of which around 70% were seen once. The top ten hold about 31% of the sample.

Total RNA and DNA were co-extracted without cell sorting from around 20-30 mg of bulk tissue using the AllPrep DNA/RNA mini kit. Between late 2015 and early 2016, roughly 5 patients in China with histopathologically diagnosed primary liver carcinoma had their tumors surgically resected. Patients had chronic HBV infection and were treatment-naive at sampling. Each tumor was sampled at five spatially separated regions: the superior, inferior, left-lateral and right-lateral poles and the tumor centre. According to histology, viable tumor cells made up more than 80% of every tumor sample. Each fresh piece of tumor and adjacent tissue was cut in two, with one half stored in RNAlater at -80 degrees C and the other half sent for histology. The record originates from a study of tumor-infiltrating lymphocytes in primary liver carcinoma (dated by TCRdb to 2015 to 2018). With respect to the entire study: Hepatocellular carcinoma (four) or combined HCC and intrahepatic cholangiocarcinoma (one) was present in the five patients, who were three men and two women aged 30 to 69 years. To link TCRbeta repertoire diversity with the local molecular phenotype, the approximately 23 tumor region samples were profiled using Agilent mRNA microarrays. The study combined TCRbeta repertoire sequencing, expression microarrays and whole-exome sequencing across five regions of each liver tumor, with adjacent normal tissue and blood. The tumors of the five patients were staged as T1-T3 N0M0, with maximum diameters ranging from roughly 4 to 11 cm. Each sample produced about 3.5 to 7.13 million productive TCRbeta reads, and read depth showed no significant difference between tissue types. TCRbeta repertoire sequencing covered 35 specimens from 5 patients: some 25 tumor regions, 5 adjacent noncancerous liver tissues and 5 peripheral blood samples. Repertoires from technical replicates were highly reproducible, with mean shared-clone rates around 0.87 and correlation coefficients above 0.98.

What the work shows at the level of the full study, not this receptor alone: Comparison of CD4+ and CD8+ T cell repertoires was precluded by the use of bulk unsorted samples. Only about 7-24% of top clones were present in all five regions of a tumor, suggesting spatial heterogeneity of tumor-infiltrating T cells. Only five patients were included in the study, and the authors note that the findings should be validated in a larger study. The top 250 clones made up a significantly larger repertoire fraction in tumors than in blood (p = 0.039). Repertoire overlap was higher between tumor regions (mean roughly 35%) than tumor-adjacent (around 17%) or tumor-blood (approximately 14%) pairs, consistent with antigen-driven expansion. Because sequencing covered only the TCR beta chain and unpaired alpha chains were not captured, true repertoire diversity is likely underestimated.

Sequencing was carried out using liver tumor tissue from sampling region 3. Read against the paper, the sample's cell subset or site label means: tumor region T3, left-lateral pole. This sequence was found in a woman in her twenties or thirties with primary liver carcinoma and hepatitis B virus infection.

The nucleotides read TGTGCCAGCAACCCCGTCGGGACGCGGGGATCACCCCTCCACCTT. Translated, it gives CASNPVGTRGSPLHL. The rearrangement joined TRBV11-2 to TRBJ1-6; a tentative D match to TRBD1 spans 5 bases. Cut back by 7 bases and 10 bases, the V and J ends lie 20 bases apart. The CDR3 length is 15 residues, termini included. Only the CDR3 region is kept as DNA, spanning 45 bases read in frame from base 1. For CDR1 and CDR2, the germline V gene lists SGHAT and FQNNGV.